These 8 T cell receptor beta chains originate from one sample sequenced in a study of tumor-infiltrating lymphocytes in localized non-small cell lung cancer. The repertoire was sequenced with immunoSEQ multiplex PCR; TCRdb's copy has only in-frame clones and lacks some. The sample shows fewer than 15,000 clones, roughly 74% of them seen only once. Sequencing input: uninvolved lung tissue not adjacent to the tumor. The origin of the receptors is a human donor with non-small cell lung cancer.

This clone is deemed medium-sized (0.01 to 0.1%). V is TRBV2 and J is TRBJ2-1; tentatively, D is TRBD2 (5 bases). This CDR3 is 13 amino acids long. Germline V gene sequence: CDR1 SNHLY, CDR2 FYNNEI. The V gene lost 5 bases and the J gene lost 3 bases, with 8 bases spanning the gap. This chain's CDR3 is CASSSGVYNEQFF. The DNA of the CDR3 is TGTGCCAGCAGTAGCGGAGTCTACAATGAGCAGTTCTTC.

This clone is medium-sized by share. The rearrangement links TRBV9 to TRBJ1-2; possibly TRBD1 for D (6 bases). CDR1 is SGDLS and CDR2 is YYNGEE in the germline V gene. This CDR3 has 15 residues. V lost 4 bases and J lost 4, with 17 bases in between. The CDR3 loop reads CASSPGGGPSYGYTF. In nucleotides, the CDR3 is TGTGCCAGCAGCCCCGGGGGGGGGCCCAGCTATGGCTACACCTTC. Variable domain in full (rest from reference TRBV9 and TRBJ1-2): DSGVTQTPKHLITATGQRVTLRCSPRSGDLSVYWYQQSLDQGLQFLIQYYNGEERAKGNILERFSAQQFPDLHSELNLSSLELGDSALYFCASSPGGGPSYGYTFGSGTRLTVV.

This clone is a singleton in its sample. The chain uses TRBV25-1 and TRBJ1-1; D not resolved. CDR1 is MGHDK and CDR2 is SYGVNS in the germline V gene. V shed 1 base and J shed 1 base, with 7 bases lying between them. The CDR3 is 14 residues long. Written as DNA, the CDR3 is TGTGCCAGCAGTGAATTCGGGCGGAACACTGAAGCTTTCTTT. It encodes CASSEFGRNTEAFF.

The rearrangement uses TRBV9 and TRBJ2-5; D uncertain. CDR1 is SGDLS, CDR2 YYNGEE, per germline. Deletions cut 3 bases from V and 5 bases from J, with 11 bases between. The CDR3 extends over 13 amino acids. The CDR3 sequence: CASSARPWETQYF. CDR3 nucleotides: TGTGCCAGCAGCGCCAGACCCTGGGAGACCCAGTACTTC. Full variable domain (missing parts from reference TRBV9 and TRBJ2-5): DSGVTQTPKHLITATGQRVTLRCSPRSGDLSVYWYQQSLDQGLQFLIQYYNGEERAKGNILERFSAQQFPDLHSELNLSSLELGDSALYFCASSARPWETQYFGPGTRLLVL.

In this sample, this clone turned up a few times. V gene TRBV9 combines with J gene TRBJ1-2, with 7 nucleotides matching TRBD1. This CDR3 is built from 17 residues. Germline CDR1 and CDR2: SGDLS and YYNGEE. V was pared by 3 bases and J by 0 bases, with 11 bases of the junction left unmatched. In nucleotides, the CDR3 is TGTGCCAGCAGCGCAGAAGGGACAGCCATATCTAACTATGGCTACACCTTC. Translated: CASSAEGTAISNYGYTF.

This sequence joins TRBV5-1 and TRBJ2-5, with D tentatively TRBD1 (6 bases). Germline V lookup: CDR1 SGHRS, CDR2 YFSETQ. There are 17 residues in the CDR3. The V and J ends lost 0 bases and 2 bases respectively, with 17 bases between them. CDR3 loop: CASSLAIWDIFQETQYF. The CDR3 DNA reads TGCGCCAGCAGCTTGGCGATATGGGACATATTTCAAGAGACCCAGTACTTC.

This clone is medium-sized by share. The chain carries TRBV7-9 and TRBJ1-5; D is unclear. The CDR3 covers 13 residues. From germline, CDR1 is SEHNR and CDR2 FQNEAQ (reference sequence). Trimming cost V 3 bases and J 5 bases, with 8 bases left between them. In nucleotides, the CDR3 is TGTGCCAGCAGCTTCCTCAGTGATCAGCCCCAGCATTTT. Its translation: CASSFLSDQPQHF. The full variable domain, completed using reference TRBV7-9 and TRBJ1-5, is DTGVSQNPRHKITKRGQNVTFRCDPISEHNRLYWYRQTLGQGPEFLTYFQNEAQLEKSRLLSDRFSAERPKGSFSTLEIQRTEQGDSAMYLCASSFLSDQPQHFGDGTRLSIL.

This chain uses TRBV5-1 with TRBJ2-1; D unresolved. CDR1 and CDR2 from the germline V gene are SGHRS and YFSETQ. This CDR3 region has 13 residues. Trimming removed 0 bases from V and 5 bases from J, with 6 bases in between. The CDR3 region is CASSLVTDNEQFF. In DNA, the CDR3 is TGCGCCAGCAGCTTGGTCACCGACAATGAGCAGTTCTTC.